What follows describes a single T cell receptor beta chain. Its target is unknown. The sample belongs to a study of cytotoxic CD8 clonotypes in ibrutinib-treated CLL. Overall study context: Results showed 25 or so partial and 2 complete responses; following median about 62 months, approximately 15 remained remitted, approximately 12 advanced. When averaged across all of the samples, the counts came to a few hundred thousand productive templates and 90,000 to 95,000 productive rearrangements. Study conclusions and caveats: Elevated clonality accompanied ibrutinib response, with a return toward baseline values at progression. The clonality rise at ibrutinib response reflected private clonotype expansion.

Germline loops: CDR1 MDHEN, CDR2 SYDVKM. V was pared by 4 bases and J by 7 bases, with 4 bases of the junction left unmatched. This CDR3 comprises 14 residues. This table comes from immunoSEQ multiplex PCR, and its TCRdb copy is limited to in-frame clones, with some not included. The table has 250,000 or so clones, 70% seen once. The rearrangement joins TRBV28 to TRBJ2-3; TRBD1 matches 11 bases. Here the sequenced sample was PBMCs, taken after 24 months of ibrutinib treatment. This clonotype originated in a human donor with chronic lymphocytic leukemia. The CDR3 reads CASSSGQGVNTQYF. The CDR3 nucleotides are TGTGCCAGCAGTTCGGGACAGGGGGTCAATACGCAGTATTTT.